This T cell receptor (beta chain) originates from a study of T cell responses to AZD1222 COVID-19 vaccine. Background on the study: Investigators merged groups given second doses at roughly 4 or roughly 12 weeks.

Here immunoSEQ multiplex PCR was the method, and the copy in TCRdb shows in-frame clones only, minus some. This table holds 100,000 to 150,000 clones, 90% found once. Study-wide results and limits: Repertoire sampling happened only post peak T cell response.

This clone has a single count. Its antigen is not identified. CDR1 and CDR2 (germline): LGHNA, YSLEER. Unmatched junction bases numbered 15, after V lost 1 base and J lost 7 bases. CDR3 length equals 18 residues. The sample was peripheral blood, taken on day 0 of AZD1222 vaccination. The chain joins TRBV4-3 to TRBJ1-5, with 8 nucleotides matching TRBD1. This TCR derives from an adult in good health. Here the CDR3 DNA reads TGCGCCAGCAGCCAAGTATTAAATACACAGGGGGATAGACAGCCCCAGCATTTT. It specifies CASSQVLNTQGDRQPQHF.